This T cell receptor (beta chain) stems from a study (TCRdb year 2016). A word on this clonotype: Its antigen is still unknown. Nothing much larger sits one base from this clone, and base qualities are not available.

Libraries were built with RT-PCR. The sequencing machine was an Illumina MiSeq. The raw public data were reprocessed by TCRdb itself: fastp quality trimming at Q25, MiXCR clonotype calling, in-frame beta chains only. Entries that share a CDR3 protein sequence are merged under the most common genes and DNA. The sample table shows about 680,000 distinct CDR3 sequences, and more than 13% are seen once. Of the sample, 3.6% is held by the ten largest clones. Sequenced input: memory CD4+ T cells from blood. The sequence came from a female donor in good health, serving as a healthy control.

The DNA reads TGTGCCAGCAGCTTGGGACAGGGGGAGAGTGGCTACACCTTC. This encodes CASSLGQGESGYTF. The chain is made from TRBV7-2 and TRBJ1-2; TRBD1 lines up with 11 middle nucleotides. CDR1 SGHTA and CDR2 FQGNSA are derived from the germline V gene. From V the trimming removes 3 bases and from J it removes 7 bases, while the gene matches leave 4 bases of the junction unaccounted for. Its CDR3 holds 14 amino acids, cysteine through phenylalanine. Just CDR3 DNA is preserved here, 42 bases in frame from base 1.